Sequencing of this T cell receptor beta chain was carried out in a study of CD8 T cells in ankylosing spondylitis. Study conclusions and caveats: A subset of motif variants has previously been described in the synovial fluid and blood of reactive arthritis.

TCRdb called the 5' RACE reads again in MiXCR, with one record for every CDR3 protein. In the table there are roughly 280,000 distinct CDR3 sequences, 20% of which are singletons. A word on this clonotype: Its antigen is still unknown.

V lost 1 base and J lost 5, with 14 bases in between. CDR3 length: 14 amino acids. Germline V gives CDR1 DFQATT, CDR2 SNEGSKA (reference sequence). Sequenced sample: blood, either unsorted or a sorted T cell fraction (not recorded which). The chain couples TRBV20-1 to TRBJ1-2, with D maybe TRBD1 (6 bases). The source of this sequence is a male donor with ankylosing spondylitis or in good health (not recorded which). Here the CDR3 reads CSARGPGETYGYTF. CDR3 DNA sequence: TGCAGTGCTAGAGGCCCAGGGGAAACTTATGGCTACACCTTC.